The rows below give T cell receptor beta chains drawn from one sample of a study of shared clonotypes between healthy human individuals. Using immunoSEQ multiplex PCR, the repertoire was profiled, and TCRdb retains in-frame clones only, with some absent. The sample lists 2 million to 2.5 million clones, 95% occurring once. The sample was naive CD4+ T cells sorted from blood. These receptors came from a man aged 18 to 29 in good health. The CDR3 runs from the conserved cysteine through the conserved F or W. Each record gives: J gene, D gene, V gene, clone size, CDR3 DNA, CDR3 protein. The D gene is left open where the match is weak. Clone sizes are given selectively: once, few, many, or a class where the clone is expanded.

TRBJ2-7 | TRBD2 | TRBV5-6 | . | TGTGCCAGCAGCTTGCCCGGTAGCGGGGGGCAGGAGCAGTACTTC | CASSLPGSGGQEQYF
TRBJ1-1 | . | TRBV5-1 | once | TGCGCCAGCAGCTTTGGATTGAACACTGAAGCTTTCTTT | CASSFGLNTEAFF
TRBJ1-6 | TRBD1 | TRBV5-1 | . | TGCGCCAGCGCCGTACAGGGGGATTATTCACCCCTCCACTTT | CASAVQGDYSPLHF
TRBJ2-3 | TRBD2 | TRBV18 | . | TGTGCCAGCTCACCTCAAGCGGGGGGGCCCCCAGATACGCAGTATTTT | CASSPQAGGPPDTQYF
TRBJ1-4 | . | TRBV2 | . | TGTGCCAGCAGTGGGAAGGTGAGGGGTTCCAATGAAAAACTGTTTTTT | CASSGKVRGSNEKLFF
TRBJ2-7 | TRBD1 | TRBV19 | . | TGTGCCAGTAGTACCGGGACAGGGGTCAACGAGCAGTACTTC | CASSTGTGVNEQYF
TRBJ1-2 | . | TRBV5-1 | . | TGCGCCAGCAGCTTGGGTAGGACCCAATATGGCTACACCTTC | CASSLGRTQYGYTF
TRBJ1-6 | . | TRBV5-6 | few | TGTGCCAGCAGCTTGTTCGTGACGGCAAGGGATTCACCCCTCCACTTT | CASSLFVTARDSPLHF
TRBJ1-1 | TRBD1 | TRBV7-8 | . | TGTGCCAGCAGCCTATGGACAGGGCAGAACACTGAAGCTTTCTTT | CASSLWTGQNTEAFF
TRBJ2-3 | TRBD2 | TRBV5-1 | few | TGCGCCAGCAGCTTTATCTTAACTAGCGGGAGTGGAGATACGCAGTATTTT | CASSFILTSGSGDTQYF
TRBJ2-5 | TRBD2 | TRBV30 | . | TGTGCCTGGGGGACCTCGGGAGGGAAGACCCAGTACTTC | CAWGTSGGKTQYF
TRBJ1-2 | TRBD1 | TRBV6-4 | . | TGTGCCAGCAGTGAGGACAGGGGTAGTGGCTACACCTTC | CASSEDRGSGYTF
TRBJ2-7 | TRBD2 | TRBV4-3 | . | TGCGCCAGCAGCCAAGATTTGGGTAGCGGGACCTACGAGCAGTACTTC | CASSQDLGSGTYEQYF
TRBJ2-7 | TRBD1 | TRBV6-1 | once | TGTGCCAGCACCGGGACAGGGACATACGAGCAGTACTTC | CASTGTGTYEQYF